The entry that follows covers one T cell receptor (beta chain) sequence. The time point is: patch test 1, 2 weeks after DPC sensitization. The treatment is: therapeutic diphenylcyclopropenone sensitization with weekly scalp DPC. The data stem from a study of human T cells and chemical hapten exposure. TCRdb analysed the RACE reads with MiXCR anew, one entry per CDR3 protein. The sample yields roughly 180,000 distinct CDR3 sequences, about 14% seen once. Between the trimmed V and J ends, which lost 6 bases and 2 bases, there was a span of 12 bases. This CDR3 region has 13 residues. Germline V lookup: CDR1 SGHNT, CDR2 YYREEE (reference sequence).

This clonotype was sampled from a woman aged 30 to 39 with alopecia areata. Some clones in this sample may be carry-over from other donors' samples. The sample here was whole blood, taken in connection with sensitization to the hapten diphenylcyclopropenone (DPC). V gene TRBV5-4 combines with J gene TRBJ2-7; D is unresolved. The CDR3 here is CASKYVDAYEQYF. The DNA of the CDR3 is TGTGCCAGCAAGTATGTTGACGCCTACGAGCAGTACTTC.